Listed here are 18 T cell receptor beta chains from one sample, sequenced in a study of cytomegalovirus exposure and HLA in healthy donors. The PCR used 60 Vbeta and 13 Jbeta primers. Here immunoSEQ multiplex PCR was the method, and the copy in TCRdb shows in-frame clones only, minus some. The data show about 110,000 clones, with roughly 12% seen just once and more than 15% held by the top ten. The sequenced sample was PBMCs. The receptor set was obtained from a man between 35 and 55 years old in good health and CMV-seropositive.

The J gene is TRBJ2-7, the V gene TRBV15; the match to TRBD1 covers 7 bases. The CDR3 covers 12 residues. Per the germline V gene, CDR1 is LNHNV and CDR2 is YYDKDF (reference sequence). J gave up 5 bases and V 6 bases, and 4 bases lay outside the gene matches. This chain's CDR3 is CATRRGQDEQYF. Here the CDR3 DNA reads TGTGCCACCAGGAGGGGGCAGGACGAGCAGTACTTC.

J is TRBJ1-2 and V is TRBV7-2, with D perhaps matching TRBD1 (6 bases). CDR1 is SGHTA and CDR2 is FQGNSA in the germline V gene. V was shortened by 1 base and J by 6 bases, with 24 bases between the two germline ends. The CDR3 length is 18 residues. The CDR3 nucleotides are TGTGCCAGCAGCTTAGTAGCTGGGGGTAACAGGGTTGGGAATGGCTACACCTTC. Protein: CASSLVAGGNRVGNGYTF. The full variable domain, completed using reference TRBV7-2 and TRBJ1-2, is GAGVSQSPSNKVTEKGKDVELRCDPISGHTALYWYRQSLGQGLEFLIYFQGNSAPDKSGLPSDRFSAERTGGSVSTLTIQRTQQEDSAVYLCASSLVAGGNRVGNGYTFGSGTRLTVV.

In DNA form, the CDR3 reads TGTGCCAGCAGGAGGGACAGGGGCTTGGAGACCCAGTACTTC. Translation: CASRRDRGLETQYF. The chain recombines TRBV6-1 with TRBJ2-5, with 10 bases lining up with TRBD1. The V segment lost 6 bases and the J segment 5 bases; nucleotides outside the gene matches: 6. The germline V gene encodes CDR1 MNHNS and CDR2 SASEGT. This CDR3 contains 14 residues.

This clone was recorded a few times. The chain joins TRBV6-5 to TRBJ1-5; 10 bases agree with TRBD1. Trimming cost V 7 bases and J 4 bases; bases outside gene matches: 7. The CDR3 spans 15 residues. CDR1 and CDR2 (germline): MNHEY, SVGAGI. The CDR3 loop reads CASKIDRGPNQPQHF. In nucleotides, the CDR3 is TGTGCCAGCAAGATAGACAGGGGGCCTAATCAGCCCCAGCATTTT.

The J gene is TRBJ2-5, the V gene TRBV10-3; maybe TRBD1 (6 bases). The CDR3 sequence is 11 residues long. In germline, CDR1 is ENHRY, CDR2 SYGVKD. V lost 5 bases and J lost 5, with 6 bases in between. CDR3 in DNA: TGTGCCATCAGTCAGGGGGAGACCCAGTACTTC. Encoded protein: CAISQGETQYF.

Of note for this clone: Other DNA sequences from this sample encode an identical CDR3 as well. The chain uses TRBV5-5 and TRBJ2-7; D is perhaps TRBD1 (6 bases). The V end lost 4 bases, the J end lost 3 bases, and 8 bases lay between the germline ends. This CDR3 spans 12 amino acids. CDR1 is SGHKS and CDR2 is YYEKEE in the germline V gene (reference sequence). This chain's CDR3 is CASSLQGYEQYF. DNA of the CDR3: TGTGCCAGCAGCCTACAGGGCTACGAGCAGTACTTC.

This clone was picked up a small number of times. The chain joins TRBV15 to TRBJ2-1, with D tentatively TRBD2 (6 bases). The CDR3 length is 13 residues. Germline CDR1 LNHNV, CDR2 YYDKDF (reference sequence). Trimming stripped 0 bases from V and 10 bases from J, with 10 bases between. The CDR3 DNA follows: TGTGCCACCAGCAGAGATTTCGCGGGAGAGCAGTTCTTC. Translation gives CATSRDFAGEQFF. Complete variable domain (other parts from reference TRBV15 and TRBJ2-1): DAMVIQNPRYQVTQFGKPVTLSCSQTLNHNVMYWYQQKSSQAPKLLFHYYDKDFNNEADTPDNFQSRRPNTSFCFLDIRSPGLGDTAMYLCATSRDFAGEQFFGPGTRLTVL.

This clone showed up just a few times. The chain employs TRBV5-1 and TRBJ1-1; 9 positions match TRBD1. From germline, CDR1 is SGHRS and CDR2 YFSETQ. The V gene end was trimmed by 4 bases and the J gene end by 4 bases; junction bases not matched to a gene: 5. The CDR3 is made up of 14 amino acids. DNA of the CDR3: TGCGCCAGCAGCCTCCCGACAGGGGGCACTGAAGCTTTCTTT. The encoded protein is CASSLPTGGTEAFF.

This clone was counted a single time. The chain couples TRBV6-1 to TRBJ2-1; TRBD2 agrees at 8 bases. The V gene's germline CDR1 is MNHNS and CDR2 SASEGT. V trimming: 4 bases; J trimming: 7 bases; junction bases outside the gene matches: 15. The CDR3 consists of 17 residues. CDR3 amino acids: CASSGGASGYAWNEQFF. Written as DNA, the CDR3 is TGTGCCAGCAGTGGAGGGGCTAGCGGGTATGCGTGGAATGAGCAGTTCTTC.

This clone was observed a handful of times. V gene TRBV7-9 combines with J gene TRBJ2-7; TRBD2 matches 7 bases. The J segment lost 4 bases and the V segment lost 4 bases, leaving 7 bases of the junction unmatched. Germline-derived CDR1 and CDR2 are SEHNR and FQNEAQ (reference sequence). This CDR3 region has 14 residues. CDR3 in amino acids: CASSSGLEGYEQYF. DNA of the CDR3: TGTGCCAGCAGCTCCGGACTAGAAGGTTACGAGCAGTACTTC. Complete variable domain (other parts from reference TRBV7-9 and TRBJ2-7): DTGVSQNPRHKITKRGQNVTFRCDPISEHNRLYWYRQTLGQGPEFLTYFQNEAQLEKSRLLSDRFSAERPKGSFSTLEIQRTEQGDSAMYLCASSSGLEGYEQYFGPGTRLTVT.

This clone was seen more than once but under ten times. The rearrangement links TRBV2 to TRBJ1-1, with D possibly matching TRBD1 (6 bases). Trimming stripped 5 bases from V and 4 bases from J, with 11 bases between. The CDR3 contains 13 residues. CDR1 SNHLY and CDR2 FYNNEI come from the germline V gene. The CDR3 nucleotides read TGTGCCAGCAGTCTCGACAGGAGCACTGAAGCTTTCTTT. This sequence encodes CASSLDRSTEAFF.

The chain links TRBV27 to TRBJ2-7, with D tentatively TRBD2 (6 bases). The CDR3 is 14 residues long. Germline CDR1 is MNHEY and CDR2 is SMNVEV (reference sequence). The V and J ends lost 3 bases and 2 bases respectively, with 11 bases between them. The CDR3 nucleotides read TGTGCCAGCAGTTTCCGGGAGAATCCCTACGAGCAGTACTTC. Amino acid sequence: CASSFRENPYEQYF.

The chain employs TRBV6-5 and TRBJ2-7, with D possibly being TRBD1 (5 bases). The V end was cut by 4 bases, the J end by 2 bases, with 9 bases between. In germline, CDR1 is MNHEY, CDR2 SVGAGI. This CDR3 spans 13 amino acids. CDR3 sequence reads: CASSFQGPYEQYF. For the CDR3, the DNA is TGTGCCAGCAGTTTTCAGGGCCCCTACGAGCAGTACTTC.

This clone came up a few times. The chain recombines TRBV19 with TRBJ2-2; 8 positions agree with TRBD1. CDR1 LNHDA and CDR2 SQIVND come from the germline V gene (reference sequence). The CDR3 extends over 15 amino acids. The junction had 4 bases not matched to a gene; V was cut back by 7 bases and J by 0 bases. CDR3 loop: CASIGQGANTGELFF. CDR3 DNA: TGTGCCAGTATCGGACAGGGCGCGAACACCGGGGAGCTGTTTTTT.

This clone counts as medium-sized (0.01 to 0.1%). The V gene is TRBV28, the J gene TRBJ1-4; the D gene is possibly TRBD1 (6 bases). The germline gives CDR1 MDHEN, CDR2 SYDVKM. The CDR3 length is 14 residues. V was trimmed by 5 bases and J by 8 bases, leaving 15 bases between them. CDR3 region: CASSRGQNREKLFF. The CDR3 coding sequence is TGTGCCAGCAGTCGCGGACAGAACAGAGAAAAACTGTTTTTT.

This clone was seen a few times. The chain recombines TRBV4-1 with TRBJ2-7, with D possibly matching TRBD2 (5 bases). Germline V gene sequence: CDR1 MGHRA, CDR2 YSYEKL. The V gene lost 0 bases and the J gene lost 0 bases, with 9 bases spanning the gap. This CDR3 contains 15 residues. The CDR3 here is CASSQDGEGSYEQYF. CDR3 nucleotide sequence: TGCGCCAGCAGCCAAGATGGTGAGGGCTCCTACGAGCAGTACTTC.

Only a few counts were recorded for this clone. The chain is built from TRBV5-6 and TRBJ2-2; 13 bases match TRBD2. The junction had 4 bases not matched to a gene; V was cut back by 4 bases and J by 1 base. Germline-derived CDR1 and CDR2 are SGHDT and YYEEEE. The CDR3 covers 17 residues. DNA of the CDR3: TGTGCCAGCAGCCCACTAGCGGGAGGGGAGAACACCGGGGAGCTGTTTTTT. Translating it yields CASSPLAGGENTGELFF.

This clone occurred a few times. For the CDR3, the DNA is TGCGCCAGCAGTGGGATTGGGGGGAGGGGGACGAGCTCCTACGAGCAGTACTTC. Protein: CASSGIGGRGTSSYEQYF. The chain recombines TRBV10-1 with TRBJ2-7; D may be TRBD2 (7 bases). This CDR3 is built from 18 residues. V lost 4 bases and J 0 bases, leaving 22 bases between the germline ends. CDR1 WNHNN and CDR2 SYGVQD come from the germline V gene (reference sequence).